These T cell receptor beta chains were read from a single sample in a study of blood T cell repertoires in COVID-19. Generated by immunoSEQ multiplex PCR, the TCRdb table keeps only in-frame clones and is missing some. This table has around 130,000 clones, around 84% appearing once. Sequenced material: PBMCs or T cells enriched from blood (not recorded which). The receptors were gathered from a man aged 40-49 years with acute COVID-19. The CDR3 runs from the conserved cysteine through the conserved F or W. The D gene is left open where the match is weak. Clone sizes are given selectively: once, few, many, or a class where the clone is expanded.

D gene: TRBD2; clone size: -; V gene: TRBV19; J gene: TRBJ2-3; CDR3 protein: CASSLGLARTDTQYF; CDR3 DNA: TGTGCCAGTAGTCTGGGACTAGCGCGGACAGATACGCAGTATTTT
D gene: TRBD1; clone size: -; V gene: TRBV6-5; J gene: TRBJ1-1; CDR3 protein: CASSLQGRAEAFF; CDR3 DNA: TGTGCCAGCAGTTTACAGGGGCGGGCTGAAGCCTTCTTT
D gene: -; clone size: -; V gene: TRBV6-1; J gene: TRBJ2-7; CDR3 protein: CASSEAKLRSAEQYF; CDR3 DNA: TGTGCCAGCAGTGAAGCGAAACTGAGGTCTGCCGAGCAGTACTTC
D gene: TRBD1; clone size: -; V gene: TRBV5-1; J gene: TRBJ1-4; CDR3 protein: CASSLSGQGREKLFF; CDR3 DNA: TGCGCCAGCAGCTTGAGCGGACAGGGGCGGGAAAAACTGTTTTTT
D gene: -; clone size: few; V gene: TRBV6-2/TRBV6-3; J gene: TRBJ1-2; CDR3 protein: CASSYSKTMGQYGYTF; CDR3 DNA: TGTGCCAGCAGTTACTCGAAAACCATGGGGCAATATGGCTACACCTTC
D gene: TRBD2; clone size: few; V gene: TRBV5-1; J gene: TRBJ2-1; CDR3 protein: CASSLGASGSNEQFF; CDR3 DNA: TGCGCCAGCAGCTTGGGCGCTAGCGGGAGCAATGAGCAGTTCTTC
D gene: TRBD2; clone size: -; V gene: TRBV4-1; J gene: TRBJ2-2; CDR3 protein: CASSQDSLAGGWTGELFF; CDR3 DNA: TGCGCCAGCAGCCAAGATAGCCTAGCGGGAGGATGGACCGGGGAGCTGTTTTTT
D gene: -; clone size: -; V gene: TRBV11-2; J gene: TRBJ2-7; CDR3 protein: CASSLTNSIPSYEQYF; CDR3 DNA: TGTGCCAGCAGCTTAACCAACAGTATTCCCTCCTACGAGCAGTACTTC
D gene: -; clone size: few; V gene: TRBV28; J gene: TRBJ1-3; CDR3 protein: CASSFSQQGFAGNTIYF; CDR3 DNA: TGTGCCAGCAGTTTCTCACAACAGGGATTCGCAGGAAACACCATATATTTT
D gene: TRBD2; clone size: -; V gene: TRBV6-4; J gene: TRBJ2-3; CDR3 protein: CATSLLAGGPDTQYF; CDR3 DNA: TGTGCCACCTCATTACTAGCGGGGGGGCCAGATACGCAGTATTTT
D gene: TRBD1; clone size: -; V gene: TRBV7-3; J gene: TRBJ1-6; CDR3 protein: CASADRGDNSPLHF; CDR3 DNA: TGTGCCAGCGCGGACAGGGGAGATAATTCACCCCTCCACTTT
D gene: -; clone size: once; V gene: TRBV11-2; J gene: TRBJ2-5; CDR3 protein: CASSSTTGFSETQYF; CDR3 DNA: TGTGCCAGCAGCTCCACTACGGGTTTTAGTGAGACCCAGTACTTC
D gene: TRBD1; clone size: -; V gene: TRBV3-1/TRBV3-2; J gene: TRBJ2-3; CDR3 protein: CASSQPTRGPTDTQYF; CDR3 DNA: TGTGCCAGCAGCCAACCAACCAGGGGGCCTACAGATACGCAGTATTTT
D gene: -; clone size: -; V gene: TRBV7-9; J gene: TRBJ1-2; CDR3 protein: CASSSQGYGYTF; CDR3 DNA: TGTGCCAGCAGCTCCCAGGGCTATGGCTACACCTTC
D gene: TRBD2; clone size: -; V gene: TRBV4-2; J gene: TRBJ2-5; CDR3 protein: CASSQVGSGGEETQYF; CDR3 DNA: TGTGCCAGCAGCCAAGTCGGGAGCGGGGGGGAAGAGACCCAGTACTTC
D gene: TRBD1; clone size: -; V gene: TRBV5-1; J gene: TRBJ1-2; CDR3 protein: CASSLDLGTGDGYTF; CDR3 DNA: TGCGCCAGCAGCTTGGACCTGGGGACAGGGGATGGCTACACCTTC
D gene: -; clone size: -; V gene: TRBV10-2; J gene: TRBJ1-2; CDR3 protein: CASSEQGETNYGYTF; CDR3 DNA: TGCGCCAGCAGTGAGCAGGGCGAAACTAACTATGGCTACACCTTC
D gene: TRBD1; clone size: -; V gene: TRBV6-5; J gene: TRBJ2-5; CDR3 protein: CASTVTGGETQYF; CDR3 DNA: TGTGCCAGCACCGTGACAGGGGGCGAGACCCAGTACTTC
D gene: -; clone size: -; V gene: TRBV6-5; J gene: TRBJ1-2; CDR3 protein: CASSYSSAGRNGYTF; CDR3 DNA: TGTGCCAGCAGTTACTCCTCCGCAGGGCGGAATGGCTACACCTTC
D gene: -; clone size: -; V gene: TRBV20-1; J gene: TRBJ1-2; CDR3 protein: CSASWGLGYTF; CDR3 DNA: TGCAGTGCTAGTTGGGGGCTTGGCTACACCTTC
D gene: TRBD1; clone size: -; V gene: TRBV10-3; J gene: TRBJ1-6; CDR3 protein: CAISWTGGVDSPLHF; CDR3 DNA: TGTGCCATCAGTTGGACAGGGGGAGTGGATTCACCCCTCCACTTT
D gene: TRBD1; clone size: -; V gene: TRBV5-5; J gene: TRBJ1-6; CDR3 protein: CASSGGQGNSPLHF; CDR3 DNA: TGTGCCAGCAGCGGGGGACAGGGGAATTCACCCCTCCACTTT
D gene: -; clone size: -; V gene: TRBV2; J gene: TRBJ2-5; CDR3 protein: CASSEAPQGGETQYF; CDR3 DNA: TGTGCCAGCAGTGAAGCGCCGCAGGGTGGAGAGACCCAGTACTTC
D gene: TRBD2; clone size: -; V gene: TRBV4-1; J gene: TRBJ2-2; CDR3 protein: CASTPARGEYTGELFF; CDR3 DNA: TGCGCCAGCACCCCAGCCCGGGGGGAGTACACCGGGGAGCTGTTTTTT
D gene: TRBD1; clone size: -; V gene: TRBV18; J gene: TRBJ2-2; CDR3 protein: CASSPEQGADTGELFF; CDR3 DNA: TGTGCCAGCTCACCCGAACAGGGGGCGGACACCGGGGAGCTGTTTTTT
D gene: -; clone size: -; V gene: TRBV3-1/TRBV3-2; J gene: TRBJ2-5; CDR3 protein: CASSQFATGKETQYF; CDR3 DNA: TGTGCCAGCAGCCAATTTGCCACAGGGAAAGAGACCCAGTACTTC
D gene: -; clone size: -; V gene: TRBV28; J gene: TRBJ2-6; CDR3 protein: CASGRGGSGANVLTF; CDR3 DNA: TGTGCCAGCGGCCGAGGGGGCTCTGGGGCCAACGTCCTGACTTTC
D gene: -; clone size: few; V gene: TRBV9; J gene: TRBJ2-2; CDR3 protein: CASSRRTGELFF; CDR3 DNA: TGTGCCAGCAGCCGTCGGACCGGGGAGCTGTTTTTT
D gene: TRBD2; clone size: -; V gene: TRBV18; J gene: TRBJ2-5; CDR3 protein: CASSSSGGQYQETQYF; CDR3 DNA: TGTGCCAGCTCTTCTAGCGGGGGCCAGTACCAAGAGACCCAGTACTTC
D gene: TRBD2; clone size: -; V gene: TRBV10-3; J gene: TRBJ2-2; CDR3 protein: CAISDAGGPHTGELFF; CDR3 DNA: TGTGCCATCAGTGACGCGGGAGGGCCTCACACCGGGGAGCTGTTTTTT
D gene: -; clone size: -; V gene: TRBV7-9; J gene: TRBJ1-2; CDR3 protein: CATQAGSLKDYGYTF; CDR3 DNA: TGTGCCACCCAAGCGGGGAGCCTCAAGGACTATGGCTACACCTTC
D gene: -; clone size: -; V gene: TRBV7-9; J gene: TRBJ1-2; CDR3 protein: CASSPAGPLYGYTF; CDR3 DNA: TGTGCCAGCAGCCCTGCGGGGCCGCTCTATGGCTACACCTTC
D gene: TRBD2; clone size: -; V gene: TRBV28; J gene: TRBJ2-3; CDR3 protein: CASSLWRGAGASTDTQYF; CDR3 DNA: TGTGCCAGCAGTTTATGGCGGGGGGCGGGTGCTAGCACAGATACGCAGTATTTT
D gene: -; clone size: -; V gene: TRBV5-8; J gene: TRBJ1-5; CDR3 protein: CASSFASSSLSYQPQHF; CDR3 DNA: TGTGCCAGCAGCTTCGCGAGCTCATCTCTTTCTTATCAGCCCCAGCATTTT
D gene: TRBD2; clone size: -; V gene: TRBV7-9; J gene: TRBJ2-1; CDR3 protein: CASSRLAGNDEQFF; CDR3 DNA: TGTGCCAGCAGCCGACTAGCGGGAAACGATGAGCAGTTCTTC
D gene: TRBD1; clone size: -; V gene: TRBV3-1/TRBV3-2; J gene: TRBJ1-6; CDR3 protein: CASSFNRGYSPLHF; CDR3 DNA: TGTGCCAGCAGTTTTAACAGGGGTTATTCACCCCTCCACTTT
D gene: TRBD1; clone size: -; V gene: TRBV6-6; J gene: TRBJ1-2; CDR3 protein: CASSQGQGAGSYGYTF; CDR3 DNA: TGTGCCAGCAGTCAGGGACAGGGGGCCGGGTCCTATGGCTACACCTTC
D gene: TRBD1; clone size: -; V gene: TRBV7-9; J gene: TRBJ1-1; CDR3 protein: CASSQETGGVTEAFF; CDR3 DNA: TGTGCCAGCAGCCAAGAGACAGGGGGAGTGACTGAAGCTTTCTTT
D gene: -; clone size: -; V gene: TRBV21-1; J gene: TRBJ2-1; CDR3 protein: CASSKRGNFYNEQFF; CDR3 DNA: TGTGCCAGCAGCAAAAGGGGGAATTTTTACAATGAGCAGTTCTTC
D gene: -; clone size: -; V gene: TRBV19; J gene: TRBJ2-3; CDR3 protein: CASSPPGVLTDTQYF; CDR3 DNA: TGTGCCAGTAGTCCCCCAGGGGTCCTCACAGATACGCAGTATTTT
D gene: TRBD1; clone size: -; V gene: TRBV7-7; J gene: TRBJ2-7; CDR3 protein: CASSLAGTGGEQYF; CDR3 DNA: TGTGCTAGCAGCTTGGCCGGGACAGGCGGCGAGCAGTACTTC
D gene: -; clone size: -; V gene: TRBV2; J gene: TRBJ2-1; CDR3 protein: CASMKGRVPNNEQFF; CDR3 DNA: TGTGCCAGCATGAAGGGCAGGGTCCCCAACAATGAGCAGTTCTTC
D gene: -; clone size: once; V gene: TRBV10-3; J gene: TRBJ1-5; CDR3 protein: CAISAGLNQPQHF; CDR3 DNA: TGTGCCATCAGTGCCGGACTCAATCAGCCCCAGCATTTT
D gene: -; clone size: -; V gene: TRBV7-9; J gene: TRBJ1-1; CDR3 protein: CASSLAEQGVNTEAFF; CDR3 DNA: TGTGCCAGCAGCTTAGCCGAACAGGGCGTGAACACTGAAGCTTTCTTT
D gene: -; clone size: -; V gene: TRBV6-2/TRBV6-3; J gene: TRBJ1-1; CDR3 protein: CASSYKGTKYDTEAFF; CDR3 DNA: TGTGCCAGCAGTTACAAGGGGACAAAATATGACACTGAAGCTTTCTTT
D gene: TRBD2; clone size: -; V gene: TRBV7-9; J gene: TRBJ2-1; CDR3 protein: CASSHVGTSGLYNEQFF; CDR3 DNA: TGTGCCAGCAGCCACGTAGGGACTAGCGGACTCTACAATGAGCAGTTCTTC
D gene: -; clone size: -; V gene: TRBV15; J gene: TRBJ2-1; CDR3 protein: CATSSGSYNEQFF; CDR3 DNA: TGTGCCACCAGCAGCGGGAGTTACAATGAGCAGTTCTTC
D gene: -; clone size: -; V gene: TRBV10-1; J gene: TRBJ2-3; CDR3 protein: CASRRTETDTQYF; CDR3 DNA: TGCGCCAGCAGAAGGACTGAGACAGATACGCAGTATTTT